Described below is a single T cell receptor beta chain sequence and its context. The data stem from a study of T cell responses to AZD1222 COVID-19 vaccine. CDR1 SGHDT and CDR2 YYEEEE come from the germline V gene. The CDR3 totals 15 residues. Trimming shortened V by 0 bases and J by 7 bases, and 13 bases separated the two germline ends. Some clones are missing from TCRdb's copy, which holds only in-frame ones; the method was immunoSEQ multiplex PCR. The data show 100,000 to 150,000 clones, roughly nine tenths seen once. The specimen comprised peripheral blood, sampled on day 0 of AZD1222 vaccination. This sequence originates from an adult in good health. The gene calls are TRBV5-6 and TRBJ1-4; tentative D call: TRBD1 (5 bases). The CDR3 is CASSLEVGAGEKLFF. CDR3 in DNA: TGTGCCAGCAGCTTGGAGGTAGGGGCAGGTGAAAAACTGTTTTTT. The whole variable domain, filled in from reference TRBV5-6 and TRBJ1-4, reads DAGVTQSPTHLIKTRGQQVTLRCSPKSGHDTVSWYQQALGQGPQFIFQYYEEEERQRGNFPDRFSGHQFPNYSSELNVNALLLGDSALYLCASSLEVGAGEKLFFGSGTQLSVL.